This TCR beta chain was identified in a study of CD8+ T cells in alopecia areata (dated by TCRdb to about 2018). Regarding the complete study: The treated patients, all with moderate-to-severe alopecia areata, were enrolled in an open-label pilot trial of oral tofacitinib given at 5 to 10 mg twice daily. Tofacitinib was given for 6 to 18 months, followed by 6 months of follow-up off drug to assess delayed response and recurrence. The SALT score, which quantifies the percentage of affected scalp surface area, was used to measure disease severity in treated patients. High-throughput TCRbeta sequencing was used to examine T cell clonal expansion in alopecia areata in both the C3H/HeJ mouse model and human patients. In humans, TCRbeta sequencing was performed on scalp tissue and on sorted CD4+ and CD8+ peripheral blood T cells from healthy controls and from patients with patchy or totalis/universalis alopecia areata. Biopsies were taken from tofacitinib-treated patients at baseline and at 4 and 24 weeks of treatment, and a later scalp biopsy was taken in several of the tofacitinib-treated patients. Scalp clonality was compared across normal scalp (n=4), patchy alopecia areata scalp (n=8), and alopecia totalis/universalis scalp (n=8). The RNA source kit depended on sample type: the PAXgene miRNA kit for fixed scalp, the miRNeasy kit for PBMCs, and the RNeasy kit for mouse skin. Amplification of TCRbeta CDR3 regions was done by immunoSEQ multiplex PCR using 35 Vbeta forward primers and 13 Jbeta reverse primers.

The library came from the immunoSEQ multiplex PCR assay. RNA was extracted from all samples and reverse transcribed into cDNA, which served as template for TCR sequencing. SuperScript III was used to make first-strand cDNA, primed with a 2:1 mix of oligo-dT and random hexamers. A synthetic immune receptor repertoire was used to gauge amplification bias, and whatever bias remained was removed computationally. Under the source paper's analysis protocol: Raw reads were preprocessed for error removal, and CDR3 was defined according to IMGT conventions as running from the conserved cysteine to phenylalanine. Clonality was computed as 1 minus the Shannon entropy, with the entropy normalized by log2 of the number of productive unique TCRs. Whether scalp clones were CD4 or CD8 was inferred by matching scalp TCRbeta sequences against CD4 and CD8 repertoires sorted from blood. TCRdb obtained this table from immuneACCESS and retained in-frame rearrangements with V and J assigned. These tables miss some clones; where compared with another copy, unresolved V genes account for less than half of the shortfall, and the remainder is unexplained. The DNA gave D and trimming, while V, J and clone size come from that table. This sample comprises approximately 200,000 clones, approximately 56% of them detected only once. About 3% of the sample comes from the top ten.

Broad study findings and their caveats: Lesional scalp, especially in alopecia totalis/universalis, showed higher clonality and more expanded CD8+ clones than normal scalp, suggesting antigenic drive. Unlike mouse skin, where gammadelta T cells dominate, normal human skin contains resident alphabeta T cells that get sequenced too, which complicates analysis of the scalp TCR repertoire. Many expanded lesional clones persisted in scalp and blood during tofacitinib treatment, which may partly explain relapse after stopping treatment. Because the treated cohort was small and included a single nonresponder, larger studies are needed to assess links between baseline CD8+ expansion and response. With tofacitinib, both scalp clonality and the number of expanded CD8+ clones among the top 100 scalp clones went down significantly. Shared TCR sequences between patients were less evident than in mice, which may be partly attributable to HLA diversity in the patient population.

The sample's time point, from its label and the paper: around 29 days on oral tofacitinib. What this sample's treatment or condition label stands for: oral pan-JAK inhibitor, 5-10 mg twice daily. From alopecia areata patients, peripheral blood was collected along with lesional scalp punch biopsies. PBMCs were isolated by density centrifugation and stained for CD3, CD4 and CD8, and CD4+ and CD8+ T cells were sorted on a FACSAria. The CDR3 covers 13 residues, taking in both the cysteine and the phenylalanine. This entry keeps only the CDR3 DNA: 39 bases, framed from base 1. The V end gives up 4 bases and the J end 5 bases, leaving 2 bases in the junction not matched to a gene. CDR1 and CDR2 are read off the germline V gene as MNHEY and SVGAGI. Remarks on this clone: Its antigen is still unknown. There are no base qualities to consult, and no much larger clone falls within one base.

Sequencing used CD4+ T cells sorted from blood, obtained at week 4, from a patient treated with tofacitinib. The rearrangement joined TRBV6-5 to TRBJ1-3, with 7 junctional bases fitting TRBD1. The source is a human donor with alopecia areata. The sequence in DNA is TGTGCCAGCAGTTTAGGGGGCAGAAACACCATATATTTT. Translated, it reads CASSLGGRNTIYF.